These 20 T cell receptor beta chains share one sample of origin, sequenced in a study of cytomegalovirus exposure and HLA in healthy donors. PCR was performed using 60 Vbeta and 13 Jbeta primers. Generated by immunoSEQ multiplex PCR, the TCRdb table keeps only in-frame clones and is missing some. The top ten clones hold around 1.3% of a sample with about 98,000 clones, 60% to 75% of them seen once. The material sequenced was PBMCs. These receptors were taken from a female donor in good health and CMV-seronegative.

The rearrangement links TRBV6-6 to TRBJ2-5; D is unclear. CDR1 MNHNY and CDR2 SVGAGI come from the germline V gene (reference sequence). Deletions cut 5 bases from V and 2 bases from J, with 15 bases between. The CDR3 is 15 amino acids. The CDR3 sequence: CASSDTRMPQETQYF. DNA of the CDR3: TGTGCCAGCAGTGACACTCGCATGCCGCAAGAGACCCAGTACTTC.

This clone was seen a handful of times. The chain joins TRBV7-9 to TRBJ1-3; weak D call: TRBD1 (5 bases). The CDR3 extends over 13 amino acids. Germline CDR1 SEHNR, CDR2 FQNEAQ (reference sequence). Trimming removed 2 bases at V and 15 bases at J, with 17 bases between. In DNA, the CDR3 is TGTGCCAGCAGCTTATCCAGGGCTGAGTCCCCATATTTT. Protein: CASSLSRAESPYF. Full variable domain (remainder filled in from reference TRBV7-9 and TRBJ1-3): DTGVSQNPRHKITKRGQNVTFRCDPISEHNRLYWYRQTLGQGPEFLTYFQNEAQLEKSRLLSDRFSAERPKGSFSTLEIQRTEQGDSAMYLCASSLSRAESPYFGEGSWLTVV.

The rearrangement uses TRBV30 and TRBJ2-2; D is ambiguous. V lost 3 bases and J lost 1, with 6 bases in between. This CDR3 is built from 13 residues. Germline V CDR1 and CDR2: GTSNPN, SVGIG (reference sequence). CDR3 DNA: TGTGCCTGGAGCCTTAAGAACACCGGGGAGCTGTTTTTT. This translates into CAWSLKNTGELFF.

The V and J genes are TRBV29-1 and TRBJ2-2; the match to TRBD1 covers 8 bases. The V and J ends lost 3 bases and 7 bases, in that order; junction bases with no gene match: 4. This CDR3 has 13 residues. In germline, CDR1 is SQVTM, CDR2 ANQGSEA. The CDR3 bases are TGCAGCGTTGAGGACAGGGTACGCGGGGAGCTGTTTTTT. Protein sequence: CSVEDRVRGELFF.

This clone was found a few times. V and J are TRBV27 and TRBJ1-1; D call uncertain. This CDR3 has 13 residues. The germline V gene encodes CDR1 MNHEY and CDR2 SMNVEV (reference sequence). V was shortened by 0 bases and J by 6 bases, with 8 bases between the two germline ends. The CDR3: CASSLSSVSEAFF. In nucleotides, the CDR3 is TGTGCCAGCAGTTTATCGAGTGTGTCTGAAGCTTTCTTT.

The gene calls are TRBV5-4 and TRBJ2-3; TRBD2 matches at 10 bases. Germline assignment: CDR1 SGHNT and CDR2 YYREEE (reference sequence). The CDR3 is made up of 15 amino acids. J was trimmed by 1 base and V by 1 base; bases with no gene match: 0. The CDR3 reads CASSLTSGGTDTQYF. The CDR3, as DNA: TGTGCCAGCAGCTTGACTAGCGGGGGCACAGATACGCAGTATTTT.

A few counts support this clone. CDR3 sequence: CASSLGADSYEQYF. The CDR3 nucleotides read TGTGCCAGCAGCTTGGGGGCAGATTCCTACGAGCAGTACTTC. The chain uses TRBV5-5 and TRBJ2-7; D is ambiguous. The ends were cut back, 0 bases at V and 1 base at J, with 8 bases in the middle. The CDR3 runs to 14 residues. Germline CDR1 and CDR2: SGHKS and YYEKEE (reference sequence).

The chain has TRBV30 and TRBJ2-3; the D gene is possibly TRBD2 (5 bases). Trimming cost V 4 bases and J 4 bases, with 15 bases left between them. Germline V gives CDR1 GTSNPN, CDR2 SVGIG (reference sequence). The CDR3 has 14 amino acids. CDR3 residues: CAWTPGGTADTQYF. CDR3 DNA: TGTGCCTGGACCCCCGGAGGCACCGCAGATACGCAGTATTTT.

This clone was picked up one time. J is TRBJ2-7 and V is TRBV29-1; a weak D match, TRBD2 (6 bases). Germline V gives CDR1 SQVTM, CDR2 ANQGSEA. This CDR3 spans 10 amino acids. V was shortened by 6 bases and J by 6 bases, with 9 bases between the two germline ends. The CDR3 DNA reads TGCAGCGTGGGGGGTCCCGAGCAGTACTTC. Its translation: CSVGGPEQYF.

The chain employs TRBV5-8 and TRBJ1-1; 12 bases are shared with TRBD1. CDR1 SGHTS and CDR2 YDEGEE come from the germline V gene. J lost 5 bases, V lost 1 base, and 12 bases had no gene match. The CDR3 length is 18 residues. CDR3 nucleotides: TGTGCCAGCAGCTTGCTGGGACAGGGGGCGCCCCGATGGACTGAAGCTTTCTTT. Translated, it gives CASSLLGQGAPRWTEAFF.

Sample share makes this clone medium-sized. The chain combines TRBV27 with TRBJ2-7; D unclear. The germline V gene has CDR1 MNHEY and CDR2 SMNVEV (reference sequence). V lost 2 bases to trimming and J lost 7 bases, with 12 bases between them. The CDR3 extends over 13 amino acids. The CDR3 DNA sequence: TGTGCCAGCAGTTTAGTAGCCCCTGGGGAGCAGTACTTC. It codes for CASSLVAPGEQYF.

The rearrangement links TRBV4-1 to TRBJ2-5; 9 positions agree with TRBD2. V lost 0 bases and J lost 6; bases outside the gene matches: 5. Germline loops: CDR1 MGHRA, CDR2 YSYEKL. This CDR3 region has 15 residues. The CDR3 sequence is CASSQDFAGGQTQYF. The CDR3 nucleotides read TGCGCCAGCAGCCAAGACTTTGCGGGGGGGCAGACCCAGTACTTC.

About this clone itself: A junction end diverges from the germline sequence, so it may reflect a read error. This chain links TRBV7-9 with TRBJ2-7; D uncertain. The V gene's germline CDR1 is SEHNR and CDR2 FQNEAQ (reference sequence). The CDR3 loop spans 12 amino acids. The CDR3 DNA is TGTTCCAGCAGCTTTACAGAGTCCGAGCAGTACTTC. It is translated as CSSSFTESEQYF.

The rearrangement uses TRBV7-9 and TRBJ1-4, with TRBD1 identical over 7 bases. The CDR3 is 15 residues long. Per the germline V gene, CDR1 is SEHNR and CDR2 is FQNEAQ (reference sequence). With 3 bases clipped from V and 4 bases from J, the junction kept 5 bases outside the gene matches. This CDR3 reads CASSFYRGRNEKLFF. The CDR3, as DNA: TGTGCCAGCAGCTTCTACAGGGGCCGTAATGAAAAACTGTTTTTT. Looking up the rest from reference TRBV7-9 and TRBJ1-4 gives the full variable domain: DTGVSQNPRHKITKRGQNVTFRCDPISEHNRLYWYRQTLGQGPEFLTYFQNEAQLEKSRLLSDRFSAERPKGSFSTLEIQRTEQGDSAMYLCASSFYRGRNEKLFFGSGTQLSVL.

The chain recombines TRBV6-6 with TRBJ2-7; D possibly corresponds to TRBD1 (5 bases). Germline CDR1 is MNHNY and CDR2 is SVGAGI (reference sequence). V lost 4 bases and J 3 bases, leaving 10 bases between the germline ends. The CDR3 is made up of 13 amino acids. This CDR3 is CASSLNQGYEQYF. Here the CDR3 DNA reads TGTGCCAGCAGTTTAAATCAGGGCTACGAGCAGTACTTC.

The chain joins TRBV9 to TRBJ1-3; weak D call: TRBD1 (6 bases). Trimming left V 0 bases short and J 2 bases short, with 9 bases between. CDR3 size: 15 residues. Germline V gene data show CDR1 as SGDLS and CDR2 as YYNGEE. CDR3 coding DNA: TGTGCCAGCAGCGTAGGAGGGGGAACTGGAAACACCATATATTTT. Its translation is CASSVGGGTGNTIYF.

The CDR3 DNA reads as TGCGCCAGCAGTCACCGACAGGTTTTAGGCGAGCAGTACTTC. Its translation: CASSHRQVLGEQYF. The rearrangement joins TRBV4-1 to TRBJ2-7; D is perhaps TRBD1 (6 bases). V was clipped by 6 bases and J by 6 bases, with 18 bases between them. CDR3 length: 14 amino acids. Germline-derived CDR1 and CDR2 are MGHRA and YSYEKL.

The genes are TRBV2 and TRBJ2-1; TRBD2 agrees at 11 bases. After removal of 6 bases from V and 8 bases from J, the junction contained 9 bases not matched to a gene. The germline gives CDR1 SNHLY, CDR2 FYNNEI. This CDR3 contains 15 residues. Here the CDR3 reads CASRDTSGSLHEQFF. CDR3 in DNA: TGTGCCAGCAGGGACACTAGCGGGAGTCTTCATGAGCAGTTCTTC.

This clone was counted a few times. The V and J genes are TRBV6-5 and TRBJ2-7; 10 nucleotides line up with TRBD1. Looked up from germline, CDR1 is MNHEY and CDR2 is SVGAGI. The V gene end was trimmed by 6 bases and the J gene end by 6 bases; junction bases not matched to a gene: 8. The CDR3 covers 14 residues. As DNA, the CDR3 is TGTGCCAGCAGCCCCGGGACAGGGGCCACCGAGCAGTACTTC. It codes for CASSPGTGATEQYF.

This chain joins TRBV18 and TRBJ2-1; 8 bases agree with TRBD1. The germline gives CDR1 KGHSH, CDR2 LQKENI. V lost 4 bases, J lost 1 base, and 6 bases stayed unmatched. This CDR3 spans 16 amino acids. The CDR3: CASSQTGASSYNEQFF. CDR3 sequence (DNA): TGTGCCAGCTCACAGACAGGGGCTAGTTCCTACAATGAGCAGTTCTTC.